The T cell receptor beta chain under discussion was sequenced for a study of regulatory T cells in long-lasting Graves disease. The overall study: Persistent Graves' disease denoted over 5 years of antithyroid drugs plus positive TSH receptor antibodies.

Time point defined: persistent/refractory GD, antithyroid drugs over 5 years with positive TRAb. TCR sequences were obtained from RNA taken from PBMCs. V lost 8 bases to trimming and J lost 8 bases; unmatched junction nucleotides: 8. Germline CDR1 MNHNS, CDR2 SASEGT. This CDR3 contains 12 residues. This clonotype was detected ten times or more. Its specificity is not known. To make TCR beta libraries, researchers used iRepertoire HTBI primers and Arm-PCR of CDR3 regions. TCRdb re-analysed the multiplex PCR reads in MiXCR, keeping a single row per CDR3 protein. The repertoire includes roughly 490,000 distinct CDR3 sequences, approximately 23% of them detected once, and around 12% sits in the top ten. Study-wide results and limits: Persistent cases of Graves' showed reduced TCR diversity relative to newly diagnosed patients.

The receptor's source is a female donor with Graves disease. This material consisted of peripheral blood mononuclear cells (PBMCs), taken when the disease was refractory, from a patient treated with antithyroid drugs. The chain employs TRBV6-1 and TRBJ1-2; 7 nucleotides line up with TRBD1. Here the CDR3 DNA reads TGTGCCAGCTCTGAGGACAGGCGGGGCTACACCTTC. It is translated as CASSEDRRGYTF.